These 11 T cell receptor beta chains share one sample of origin, sequenced in a study of cytomegalovirus exposure and HLA in healthy donors. This PCR relied on a set of 60 Vbeta primers and 13 Jbeta primers. Sequencing was performed with immunoSEQ multiplex PCR; in TCRdb, only in-frame clones are kept and a portion is missing. The sample contains roughly 140,000 clones, around 75% of which appear only once. The sequencing input was PBMCs. The receptors were sampled from a man younger than 30 in good health and CMV-seronegative.

This clone occurred a few times. This CDR3 is CAWSAGLAGGETQYF. DNA of the CDR3: TGTGCCTGGAGTGCCGGCCTAGCGGGAGGGGAGACCCAGTACTTC. The chain has TRBV30 and TRBJ2-5; 12 bases agree with TRBD2. Germline CDR1 is GTSNPN and CDR2 is SVGIG (reference sequence). The CDR3 is 15 residues long. V gave up 1 base and J gave up 5 bases; unmatched junction bases: 5.

The V gene is TRBV6-4, the J gene TRBJ2-1; 9 nucleotides align to TRBD1. The CDR3 is 15 residues long. V shed 3 bases, J shed 7 bases, and the junction held 7 bases outside the gene matches. In germline, CDR1 is MRHNA, CDR2 SNTAGT. In nucleotides, the CDR3 is TGTGCCAGCAGTGAGGAGGACAGGGGCGGAAATGAGCAGTTCTTC. Its protein product is CASSEEDRGGNEQFF.

J is TRBJ2-7 and V is TRBV5-5; a weak D match, TRBD2 (5 bases). The CDR3 spans 13 residues. The germline V gene encodes CDR1 SGHKS and CDR2 YYEKEE (reference sequence). The V gene lost 0 bases and the J gene lost 3 bases, with 7 bases spanning the gap. CDR3 sequence reads: CASSLELVYEQYF. In nucleotides, the CDR3 is TGTGCCAGCAGCTTGGAACTAGTCTACGAGCAGTACTTC.

The rearrangement joins TRBV5-1 to TRBJ2-2, with 8 bases that match TRBD1. The CDR3 extends over 15 amino acids. J was trimmed by 4 bases and V by 4 bases; bases with no gene match: 6. Germline values: CDR1 SGHRS, CDR2 YFSETQ. For the CDR3, the DNA is TGCGCCAGCAGCGAGGGACAGGAGTTCACCGGGGAGCTGTTTTTT. Translation: CASSEGQEFTGELFF.

The chain joins TRBV7-6 to TRBJ1-1, with TRBD1 matching 8 bases. Germline V CDR1 and CDR2: SGHVS, FNYEAQ. The CDR3 length is 14 residues. V lost 5 bases to trimming and J lost 11 bases; unmatched junction nucleotides: 13. For the CDR3, the DNA is TGTGCCAGCAGCCAATCGGACAGGGCACATGGGGCTTTCTTT. Amino acid sequence: CASSQSDRAHGAFF.

This rearrangement joins TRBV18 to TRBJ2-7; 8 bases fit TRBD1. Germline-derived CDR1 and CDR2 are KGHSH and LQKENI. Trimming at V came to 4 bases and at J to 5 bases, leaving 7 bases not matched to a gene. The CDR3 covers 14 residues. This chain's CDR3 is CASSQDRVKHEQYF. The DNA for the CDR3 is TGTGCCAGCTCACAGGACAGGGTAAAGCACGAGCAGTACTTC.

V usage is TRBV7-9 and J usage is TRBJ2-1; 8 bases align to TRBD2. CDR3 length equals 15 residues. V was pared by 6 bases and J by 1 base, with 5 bases of the junction left unmatched. Germline V gene sequence: CDR1 SEHNR, CDR2 FQNEAQ (reference sequence). The CDR3 region has the DNA TGTGCCAGCAGTCAAGCGGGAGCATCCTACAATGAGCAGTTCTTC. Translation: CASSQAGASYNEQFF.

This clone was detected a few times. The junction differs from germline at one of its ends, possibly a read error. This chain joins TRBV30 and TRBJ2-5; D is possibly TRBD2 (5 bases). Germline V gene lookup returns CDR1 GTSNPN and CDR2 SVGIG (reference sequence). There are 13 residues in the CDR3. CDR3: CAWSVEGIKPPHF. DNA for the CDR3: TGTGCCTGGAGTGTTGAGGGAATCAAACCCCCGCACTTC.

The chain carries TRBV10-3 and TRBJ2-1; TRBD2 matches at 7 bases. CDR1 ENHRY and CDR2 SYGVKD come from the germline V gene. Unmatched junction bases numbered 8, after V lost 2 bases and J lost 4 bases. This CDR3 is built from 16 residues. The DNA for the CDR3 is TGTGCCATCAGTGAGGGGGCGGGAGCCCTTTACAATGAGCAGTTCTTC. It is translated as CAISEGAGALYNEQFF.

This clone has only one observation. In the same sample, other DNA sequences code for this CDR3. V and J are TRBV5-4 and TRBJ1-2, with a possible D match to TRBD1 (6 bases). V lost 1 base, J lost 4 bases, and 11 bases lay in between. The CDR3 loop spans 14 amino acids. The germline CDR1 and CDR2 sequences are SGHNT and YYREEE (reference sequence). For the CDR3, the DNA is TGTGCCAGCAGCTTGTATCAGGGGAGCTATGGCTACACCTTC. It encodes CASSLYQGSYGYTF.

This chain links TRBV4-3 with TRBJ2-3, with D maybe TRBD1 (6 bases). Germline values: CDR1 LGHNA, CDR2 YSLEER. Trimming left V 4 bases short and J 8 bases short, with 22 bases between. The CDR3 is made up of 16 amino acids. This chain's CDR3 is CASSPYNRVRMGTQYF. CDR3 nucleotides: TGCGCCAGCAGCCCGTATAACAGGGTCCGCATGGGTACGCAGTATTTT.